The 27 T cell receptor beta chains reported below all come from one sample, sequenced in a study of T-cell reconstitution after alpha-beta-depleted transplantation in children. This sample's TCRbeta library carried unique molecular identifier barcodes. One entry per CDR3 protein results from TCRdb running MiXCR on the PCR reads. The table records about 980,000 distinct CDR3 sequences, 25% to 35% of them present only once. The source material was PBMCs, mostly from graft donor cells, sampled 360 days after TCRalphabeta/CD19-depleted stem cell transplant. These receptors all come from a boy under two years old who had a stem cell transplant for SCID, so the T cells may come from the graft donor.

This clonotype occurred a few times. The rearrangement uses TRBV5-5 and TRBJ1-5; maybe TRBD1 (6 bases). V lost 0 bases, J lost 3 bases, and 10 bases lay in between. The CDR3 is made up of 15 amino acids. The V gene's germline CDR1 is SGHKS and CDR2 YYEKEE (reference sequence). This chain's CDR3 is CASSLGGAFNQPQHF. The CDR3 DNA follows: TGTGCCAGCAGCTTGGGGGGGGCCTTCAATCAGCCCCAGCATTTT.

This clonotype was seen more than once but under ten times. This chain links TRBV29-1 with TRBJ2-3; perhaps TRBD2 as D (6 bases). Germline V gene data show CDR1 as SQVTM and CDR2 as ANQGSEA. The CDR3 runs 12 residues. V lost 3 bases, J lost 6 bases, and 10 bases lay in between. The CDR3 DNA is TGCAGCGTTGAGGAGGGGTCGGATACGCAGTATTTT. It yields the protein CSVEEGSDTQYF.

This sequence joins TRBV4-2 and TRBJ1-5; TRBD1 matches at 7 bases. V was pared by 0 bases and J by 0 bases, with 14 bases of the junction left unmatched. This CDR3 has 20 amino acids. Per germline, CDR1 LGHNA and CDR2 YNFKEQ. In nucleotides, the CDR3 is TGTGCCAGCAGCCAAGAGGAAACCAGGGGGTTATTTTATAGCAATCAGCCCCAGCATTTT. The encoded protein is CASSQEETRGLFYSNQPQHF.

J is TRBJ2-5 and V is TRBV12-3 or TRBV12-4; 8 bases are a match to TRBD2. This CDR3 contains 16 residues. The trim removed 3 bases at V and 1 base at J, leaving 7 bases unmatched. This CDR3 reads CASSFVLAGIQETQYF. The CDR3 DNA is TGTGCCAGCAGTTTCGTCTTAGCGGGGATCCAAGAGACCCAGTACTTC.

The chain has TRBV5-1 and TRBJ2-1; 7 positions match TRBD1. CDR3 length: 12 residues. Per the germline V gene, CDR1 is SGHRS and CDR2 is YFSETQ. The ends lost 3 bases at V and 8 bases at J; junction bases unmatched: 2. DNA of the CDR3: TGCGCCAGCAGCTCCCAGGGGGATGAGCAGTTCTTC. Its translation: CASSSQGDEQFF.

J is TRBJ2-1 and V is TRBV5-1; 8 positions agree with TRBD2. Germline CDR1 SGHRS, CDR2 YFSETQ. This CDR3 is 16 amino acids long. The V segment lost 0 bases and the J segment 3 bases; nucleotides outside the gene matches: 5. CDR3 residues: CASSLAGGADYNEQFF. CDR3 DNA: TGCGCCAGCAGCTTGGCCGGGGGGGCGGACTACAATGAGCAGTTCTTC.

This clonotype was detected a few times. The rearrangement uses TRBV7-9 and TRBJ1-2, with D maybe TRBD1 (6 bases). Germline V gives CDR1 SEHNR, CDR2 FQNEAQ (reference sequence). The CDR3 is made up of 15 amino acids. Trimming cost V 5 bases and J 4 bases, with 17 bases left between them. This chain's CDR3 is CASSPDTGTFYGYTF. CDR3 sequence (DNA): TGTGCCAGCAGCCCAGACACAGGGACATTCTATGGCTACACCTTC.

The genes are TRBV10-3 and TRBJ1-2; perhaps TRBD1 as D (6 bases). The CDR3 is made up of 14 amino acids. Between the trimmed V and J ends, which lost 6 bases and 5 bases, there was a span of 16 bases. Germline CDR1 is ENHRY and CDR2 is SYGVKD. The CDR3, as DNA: TGTGCCATCAGAGAGCCACAGGGAAGATATGGCTACACCTTC. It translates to CAIREPQGRYGYTF.

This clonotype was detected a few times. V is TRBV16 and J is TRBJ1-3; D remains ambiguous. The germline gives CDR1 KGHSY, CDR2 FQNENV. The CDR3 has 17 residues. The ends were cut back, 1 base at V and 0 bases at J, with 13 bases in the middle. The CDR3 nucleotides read TGTGCCAGCAGCCAATGGCCGAAGGCGAGCTCTGGAAACACCATATATTTT. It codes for CASSQWPKASSGNTIYF.

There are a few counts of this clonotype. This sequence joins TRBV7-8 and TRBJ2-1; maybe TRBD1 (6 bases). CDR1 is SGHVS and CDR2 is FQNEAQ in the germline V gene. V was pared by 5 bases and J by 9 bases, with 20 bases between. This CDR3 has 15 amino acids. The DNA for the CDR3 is TGTGCCAGCAGCCCTGGCAGCAGGGGCGTCGGTGAGCAGTTCTTC. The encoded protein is CASSPGSRGVGEQFF.

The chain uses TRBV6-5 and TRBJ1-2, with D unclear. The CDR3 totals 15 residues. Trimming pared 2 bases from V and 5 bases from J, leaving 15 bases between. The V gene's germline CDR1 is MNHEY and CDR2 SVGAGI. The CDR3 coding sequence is TGTGCCAGCAGTTACCAACCCCAAACGGGATATGGCTACACCTTC. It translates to CASSYQPQTGYGYTF.

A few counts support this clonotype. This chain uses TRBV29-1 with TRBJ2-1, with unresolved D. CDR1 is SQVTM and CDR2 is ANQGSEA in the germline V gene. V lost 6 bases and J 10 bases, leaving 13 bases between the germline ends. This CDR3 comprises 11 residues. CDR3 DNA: TGCAGCGTCCAACCTAGTCGAGAGCAGTTCTTC. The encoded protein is CSVQPSREQFF.

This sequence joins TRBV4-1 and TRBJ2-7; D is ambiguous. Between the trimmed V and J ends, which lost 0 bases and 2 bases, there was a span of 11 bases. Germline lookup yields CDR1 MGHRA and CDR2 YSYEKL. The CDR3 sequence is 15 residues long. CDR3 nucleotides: TGCGCCAGCAGCCAAGATTTGTACGGCACCTACGAGCAGTACTTC. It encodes CASSQDLYGTYEQYF.

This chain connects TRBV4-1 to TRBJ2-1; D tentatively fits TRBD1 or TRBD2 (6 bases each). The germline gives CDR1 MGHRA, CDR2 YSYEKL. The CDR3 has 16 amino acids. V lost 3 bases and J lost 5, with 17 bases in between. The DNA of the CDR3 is TGCGCCAGCAGCCACCCGCGGGACATGGCCCACAATGAGCAGTTCTTC. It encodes CASSHPRDMAHNEQFF.

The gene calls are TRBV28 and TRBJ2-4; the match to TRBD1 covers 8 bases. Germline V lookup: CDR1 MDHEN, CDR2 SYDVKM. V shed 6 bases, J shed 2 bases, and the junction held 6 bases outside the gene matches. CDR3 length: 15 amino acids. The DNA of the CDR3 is TGTGCCAGCAGGACGGACAGGGTAACCAAAAACATTCAGTACTTC. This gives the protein CASRTDRVTKNIQYF.

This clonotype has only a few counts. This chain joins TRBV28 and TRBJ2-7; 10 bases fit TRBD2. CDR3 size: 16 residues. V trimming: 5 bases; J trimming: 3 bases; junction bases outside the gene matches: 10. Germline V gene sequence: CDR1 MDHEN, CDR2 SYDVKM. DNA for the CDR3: TGTGCCAGCAGTCGCCCCCCACTAGCGGGGAGCTACGAGCAGTACTTC. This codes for CASSRPPLAGSYEQYF. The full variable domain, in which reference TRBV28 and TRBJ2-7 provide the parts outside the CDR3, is DVKVTQSSRYLVKRTGEKVFLECVQDMDHENMFWYRQDPGLGLRLIYFSYDVKMKEKGDIPEGYSVSREKKERFSLILESASTNQTSMYLCASSRPPLAGSYEQYFGPGTRLTVT.

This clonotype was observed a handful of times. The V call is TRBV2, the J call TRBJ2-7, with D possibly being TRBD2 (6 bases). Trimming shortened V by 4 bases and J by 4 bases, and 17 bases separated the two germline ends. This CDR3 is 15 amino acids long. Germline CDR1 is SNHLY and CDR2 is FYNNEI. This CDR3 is CASSVSPGLIYEQYF. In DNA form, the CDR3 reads TGTGCCAGCAGTGTAAGCCCGGGACTTATTTACGAGCAGTACTTC. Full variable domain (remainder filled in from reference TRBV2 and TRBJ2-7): EPEVTQTPSHQVTQMGQEVILRCVPISNHLYFYWYRQILGQKVEFLVSFYNNEISEKSEIFDDQFSVERPDGSNFTLKIRSTKLEDSAMYFCASSVSPGLIYEQYFGPGTRLTVT.

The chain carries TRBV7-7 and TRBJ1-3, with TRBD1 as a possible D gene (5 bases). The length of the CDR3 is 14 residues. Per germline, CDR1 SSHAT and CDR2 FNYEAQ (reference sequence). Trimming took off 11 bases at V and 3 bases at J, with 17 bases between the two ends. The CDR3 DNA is TGTGCCCTCCTGACAGACCAACGTGGAAACACCATATATTTT. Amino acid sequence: CALLTDQRGNTIYF.

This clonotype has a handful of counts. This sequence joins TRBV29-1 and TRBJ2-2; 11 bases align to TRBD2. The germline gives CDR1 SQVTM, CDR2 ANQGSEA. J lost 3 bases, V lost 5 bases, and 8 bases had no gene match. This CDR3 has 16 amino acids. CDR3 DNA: TGCAGCGTTTCCTTCCGGGGACTAGCGGACACCGGGGAGCTGTTTTTT. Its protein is CSVSFRGLADTGELFF.

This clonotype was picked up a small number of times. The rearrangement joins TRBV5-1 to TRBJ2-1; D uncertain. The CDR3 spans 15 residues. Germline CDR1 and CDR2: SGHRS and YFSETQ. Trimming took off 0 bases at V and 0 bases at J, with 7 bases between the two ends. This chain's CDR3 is CASSLEQTSYNEQFF. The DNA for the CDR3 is TGCGCCAGCAGCTTGGAACAGACCTCCTACAATGAGCAGTTCTTC. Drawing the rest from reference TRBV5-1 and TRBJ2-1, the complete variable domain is KAGVTQTPRYLIKTRGQQVTLSCSPISGHRSVSWYQQTPGQGLQFLFEYFSETQRNKGNFPGRFSGRQFSNSRSEMNVSTLELGDSALYLCASSLEQTSYNEQFFGPGTRLTVL.

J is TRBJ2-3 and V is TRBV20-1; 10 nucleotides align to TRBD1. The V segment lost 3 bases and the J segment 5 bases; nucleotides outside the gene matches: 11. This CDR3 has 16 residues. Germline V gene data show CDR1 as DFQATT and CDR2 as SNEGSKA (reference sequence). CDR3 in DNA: TGCAGTGCTAGTTACCCGGGACAGGGGCGCGGAGATACGCAGTATTTT. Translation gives CSASYPGQGRGDTQYF.

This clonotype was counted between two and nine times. The CDR3 region has the DNA TGTGCCATCAGTGGGGCGGGAAGCTCCTACAATGAGCAGTTCTTC. Its protein is CAISGAGSSYNEQFF. The V call is TRBV10-3, the J call TRBJ2-1, with a possible D match to TRBD2 (6 bases). Germline lookup yields CDR1 ENHRY and CDR2 SYGVKD. Trimming pared 4 bases from V and 0 bases from J, leaving 10 bases between. The CDR3 has 15 amino acids.

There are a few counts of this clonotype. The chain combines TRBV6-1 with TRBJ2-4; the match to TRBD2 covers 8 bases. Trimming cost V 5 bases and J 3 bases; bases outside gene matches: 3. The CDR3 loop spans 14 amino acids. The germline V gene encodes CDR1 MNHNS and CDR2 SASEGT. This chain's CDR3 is CASSPGTSKNIQYF. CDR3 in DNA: TGTGCCAGCAGTCCCGGGACTAGCAAAAACATTCAGTACTTC.

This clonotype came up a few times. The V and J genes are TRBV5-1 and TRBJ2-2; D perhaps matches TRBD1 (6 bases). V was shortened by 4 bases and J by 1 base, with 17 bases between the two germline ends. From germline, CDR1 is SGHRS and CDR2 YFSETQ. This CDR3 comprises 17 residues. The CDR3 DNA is TGCGCCAGCAGCCCGGGGCGGACAGTCATGAACACCGGGGAGCTGTTTTTT. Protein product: CASSPGRTVMNTGELFF.

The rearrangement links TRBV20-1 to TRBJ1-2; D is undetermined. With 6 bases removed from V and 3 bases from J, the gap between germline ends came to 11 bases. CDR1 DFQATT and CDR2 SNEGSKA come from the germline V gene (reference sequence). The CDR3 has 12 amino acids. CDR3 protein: CSAPDGYYGYTF. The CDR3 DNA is TGCAGTGCGCCGGACGGATACTATGGCTACACCTTC.

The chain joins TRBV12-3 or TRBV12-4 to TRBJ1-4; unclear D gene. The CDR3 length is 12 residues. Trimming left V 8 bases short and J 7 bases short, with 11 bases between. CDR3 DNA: TGTGCCAGCTCCTTTCTTCCTGAAAAACTGTTTTTT. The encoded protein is CASSFLPEKLFF.

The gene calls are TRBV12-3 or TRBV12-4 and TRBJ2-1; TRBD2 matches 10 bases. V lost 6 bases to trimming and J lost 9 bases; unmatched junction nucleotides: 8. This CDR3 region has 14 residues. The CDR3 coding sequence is TGTGCCAGCAGCCAAGCGGGGGGGCCACCTGAGCAGTTCTTC. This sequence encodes CASSQAGGPPEQFF.